A single sample gave rise to the 2 T cell receptor beta chains below, sequenced in a study of cytomegalovirus exposure and HLA in healthy donors. Data came from immunoSEQ multiplex PCR; TCRdb stores just in-frame clones and leaves some out. This table holds some 170,000 clones, about nine tenths found once. The sequenced sample was PBMCs. These receptors were taken from a young man in good health and CMV-seropositive.

J is TRBJ1-2 and V is TRBV11-2; D gene ambiguous. Germline loops: CDR1 SGHAT, CDR2 FQNNGV. This CDR3 has 16 residues. The ends were cut back, 4 bases at V and 3 bases at J, with 18 bases in the middle. CDR3 protein: CASSSRGGQKDYGYTF. CDR3 DNA sequence: TGTGCCAGCAGCTCCCGGGGAGGCCAGAAGGACTATGGCTACACCTTC.

The chain employs TRBV25-1 and TRBJ1-6; the D is unclear. The V gene lost 1 base and the J gene lost 8 bases, with 9 bases spanning the gap. The CDR3 spans 14 residues. Germline V gene data show CDR1 as MGHDK and CDR2 as SYGVNS. As DNA, the CDR3 is TGTGCCAGCAGTGAATGGTGGGCCCATTCACCCCTCCACTTT. Its translation is CASSEWWAHSPLHF.